The 21 T cell receptor beta chains below come from one sample, sequenced in a study of blood T cell repertoires in COVID-19. Some clones are missing from TCRdb's copy, which holds only in-frame ones; the method was immunoSEQ multiplex PCR. Of 100,000 to 150,000 clones listed, around 85% are singletons. The sequenced sample consisted of peripheral blood. These receptors were taken from a woman older than 75 with COVID-19, enrolled during active disease.

In DNA form, the CDR3 reads TGCGCCAGCAGCTCCGGCGGTGGAGCGTACAATGAGCAGTTCTTC. Translating it yields CASSSGGGAYNEQFF. This chain joins TRBV5-1 and TRBJ2-1; D is undetermined. There are 15 residues in the CDR3. The V and J ends lost 3 bases and 4 bases respectively, with 14 bases between them. Germline CDR1 is SGHRS and CDR2 is YFSETQ.

The chain employs TRBV24-1 and TRBJ1-1; TRBD1 aligns across 10 bases. The CDR3 loop spans 15 amino acids. V dropped 2 bases and J dropped 3; count of bases not matched to a gene: 2. Per the germline V gene, CDR1 is KGHDR and CDR2 is SFDVKD. The CDR3, as DNA: TGTGCCACCAGTGATTCCGGACAGGGGGACACTGAAGCTTTCTTT. It yields the protein CATSDSGQGDTEAFF.

This clone occurred a few times. The genes are TRBV28 and TRBJ2-1, with a weak D call TRBD2 (6 bases). CDR3 length equals 15 residues. The V and J ends lost 6 bases and 3 bases respectively, with 15 bases between them. Germline CDR1 MDHEN, CDR2 SYDVKM. In nucleotides, the CDR3 is TGTGCCAGCAGCGAGACGGGAGTCCTCTACAATGAGCAGTTCTTC. Its translation: CASSETGVLYNEQFF. The full variable domain, completed using reference TRBV28 and TRBJ2-1, is DVKVTQSSRYLVKRTGEKVFLECVQDMDHENMFWYRQDPGLGLRLIYFSYDVKMKEKGDIPEGYSVSREKKERFSLILESASTNQTSMYLCASSETGVLYNEQFFGPGTRLTVL.

The rearrangement uses TRBV2 and TRBJ2-6; D perhaps matches TRBD2 (6 bases). This CDR3 is 16 amino acids long. From germline, CDR1 is SNHLY and CDR2 FYNNEI. V shed 7 bases and J shed 2 bases, with 15 bases lying between them. For the CDR3, the DNA is TGTGCCAGCAACTCCGGAGGGGTAACTGGGGCCAACGTCCTGACTTTC. Protein product: CASNSGGVTGANVLTF.

The genes are TRBV18 and TRBJ2-7; 7 nucleotides agree with TRBD2. CDR3 length: 14 amino acids. V lost 0 bases to trimming and J lost 6 bases; unmatched junction nucleotides: 5. Germline V gives CDR1 KGHSH, CDR2 LQKENI. The chain's CDR3 is CASSPPSGRIEQYF. CDR3 in DNA: TGTGCCAGCTCACCACCTAGCGGGCGCATCGAGCAGTACTTC.

The CDR3 nucleotides read TGTGCCAGCTCACCCGCAGGGATGGGGCCCTCTGGGGCCAACGTCCTGACTTTC. As protein: CASSPAGMGPSGANVLTF. The chain combines TRBV18 with TRBJ2-6, with D possibly being TRBD1 (5 bases). Per the germline V gene, CDR1 is KGHSH and CDR2 is LQKENI. The CDR3 has 18 residues. Trimming left V 3 bases short and J 0 bases short, with 15 bases between.

This chain links TRBV2 with TRBJ2-1; 9 positions agree with TRBD1. The V gene's germline CDR1 is SNHLY and CDR2 FYNNEI. The CDR3 length is 15 residues. V lost 4 bases and J lost 7; bases outside the gene matches: 8. This chain's CDR3 is CASSGGQGVQNEQFF. The CDR3 DNA follows: TGTGCCAGCAGTGGGGGACAGGGAGTACAAAATGAGCAGTTCTTC.

This clone was found a few times. The chain couples TRBV6-5 to TRBJ1-5; TRBD1 matches 9 bases. Germline assignment: CDR1 MNHEY and CDR2 SVGAGI. This CDR3 spans 15 amino acids. The V and J ends lost 6 bases and 1 base, in that order; junction bases with no gene match: 4. CDR3 sequence: CASRGTGRSNQPQHF. The CDR3 DNA reads TGTGCCAGCAGGGGGACAGGGCGCAGCAATCAGCCCCAGCATTTT.

The CDR3 is CASSQVRPSYGYTF. The DNA for the CDR3 is TGTGCCAGCAGCCAAGTACGTCCGAGCTATGGCTACACCTTC. V and J are TRBV4-2 and TRBJ1-2; D remains unclear. V dropped 1 base and J dropped 4 bases, with 10 bases sitting between them. In germline, CDR1 is LGHNA, CDR2 YNFKEQ. This CDR3 spans 14 amino acids.

A single count supports this clone. The chain has TRBV28 and TRBJ2-4; no clear D gene. CDR3 size: 15 residues. Trimming removed 5 bases at V and 6 bases at J, with 17 bases between. From germline, CDR1 is MDHEN and CDR2 SYDVKM. DNA for the CDR3: TGTGCCAGCAGTCCGGTCGATAATCTCCGAAACATTCAGTACTTC. Amino acid sequence: CASSPVDNLRNIQYF.

This clone appeared once. CDR3 bases: TGTGCCAGCAGTCTTCGGACACCATACGAGCAGTACTTC. It is translated as CASSLRTPYEQYF. The chain employs TRBV28 and TRBJ2-7, with TRBD1 as a possible D gene (5 bases). The V gene lost 5 bases and the J gene lost 4 bases, with 12 bases spanning the gap. The germline CDR1 and CDR2 sequences are MDHEN and SYDVKM. The CDR3 runs to 13 residues.

The chain recombines TRBV2 with TRBJ2-5; a weak D match, TRBD1 (6 bases). This CDR3 is built from 15 residues. CDR1 is SNHLY, CDR2 FYNNEI, per germline. V was shortened by 5 bases and J by 7 bases, with 20 bases between the two germline ends. CDR3 protein: CASSPGTPSKGTQYF. CDR3 bases: TGTGCCAGCAGTCCCGGGACACCCAGCAAGGGGACCCAGTACTTC.

The chain links TRBV21-1 to TRBJ2-4; TRBD1, as called in the table, went unchecked against the DNA. TRBV21-1 is described as a pseudogene. The CDR3 extends over 16 amino acids. The CDR3 nucleotides are TGTGCCAGCAGCAAGGGACAGGGGGAAGTGAAAAACATTCAGTACTTC. The encoded protein is CASSKGQGEVKNIQYF.

The chain uses TRBV28 and TRBJ2-2; 7 positions match TRBD1. The V segment lost 3 bases and the J segment 3 bases; nucleotides outside the gene matches: 10. CDR3 size: 17 residues. Per germline, CDR1 MDHEN and CDR2 SYDVKM. The CDR3 sequence is CASSFPTSGQYTGELFF. In nucleotides, the CDR3 is TGTGCCAGCAGTTTTCCCACATCGGGACAGTACACCGGGGAGCTGTTTTTT.

In its sample, this clone was seen a few times. The CDR3 DNA follows: TGTGCCAGCAGCTCCTTATATCGGACAGGGATGAACACTGAAGCTTTCTTT. Amino acid sequence: CASSSLYRTGMNTEAFF. The V gene is TRBV7-6, the J gene TRBJ1-1; TRBD1 aligns across 8 bases. Per germline, CDR1 SGHVS and CDR2 FNYEAQ. This CDR3 is built from 17 residues. The V and J ends lost 4 bases and 0 bases, in that order; junction bases with no gene match: 10. The whole variable domain, filled in from reference TRBV7-6 and TRBJ1-1, reads GAGVSQSPRYKVTKRGQDVALRCDPISGHVSLYWYRQALGQGPEFLTYFNYEAQQDKSGLPNDRFSAERPEGSISTLTIQRTEQRDSAMYRCASSSLYRTGMNTEAFFGQGTRLTVV.

This clone has a handful of counts. CDR3 sequence: CASSYTGTTVNEQYF. The CDR3 nucleotides are TGTGCCAGCAGTTACACGGGGACAACAGTCAACGAGCAGTACTTC. This chain uses TRBV6-2 or TRBV6-3 with TRBJ2-7, with TRBD1 as a possible D gene (6 bases). Trimming took 2 bases from V and 5 from J, leaving 16 bases between them. Per the germline V gene, CDR1 is MNHEY and CDR2 is SVGEGT. CDR3 length equals 15 residues.

The rearrangement joins TRBV6-1 to TRBJ1-2, with unresolved D. V shed 0 bases and J shed 6 bases, with 11 bases lying between them. Germline V gene sequence: CDR1 MNHNS, CDR2 SASEGT. The CDR3 loop spans 14 amino acids. The CDR3 protein is CASSEAALNHGYTF. The CDR3 DNA sequence: TGTGCCAGCAGTGAAGCAGCTCTCAACCATGGCTACACCTTC.

The genes are TRBV11-3 and TRBJ2-5; D possibly corresponds to TRBD2 (6 bases). Germline-derived CDR1 and CDR2 are SGHNT and YENEEA. The V end lost 5 bases, the J end lost 1 base, and 11 bases lay between the germline ends. The CDR3 length is 14 residues. The CDR3 reads CASSRGGLQETQYF. As DNA, the CDR3 is TGTGCCAGCAGCCGAGGAGGGCTCCAAGAGACCCAGTACTTC.

The V gene is TRBV18, the J gene TRBJ1-2; TRBD1 might be the D (6 bases). Trimming took 5 bases from V and 8 from J, leaving 15 bases between them. Germline CDR1 reads KGHSH; CDR2 reads LQKENI. The CDR3 totals 13 residues. The CDR3 DNA reads as TGTGCCAGCTCAACCTCGGACAGTCGAGGCTACACCTTC. Protein product: CASSTSDSRGYTF.

V is TRBV9 and J is TRBJ1-6; D is ambiguous. Germline-derived CDR1 and CDR2 are SGDLS and YYNGEE. The CDR3 totals 14 residues. V lost 0 bases to trimming and J lost 5 bases, with 6 bases between them. This CDR3 is CASSVDQNNSPLHF. DNA of the CDR3: TGTGCCAGCAGCGTAGATCAGAATAATTCACCCCTCCACTTT.

The chain uses TRBV7-2 and TRBJ2-3; 8 bases line up with TRBD2. J was trimmed by 3 bases and V by 2 bases; bases with no gene match: 4. The CDR3 is made up of 15 amino acids. Germline V lookup: CDR1 SGHTA, CDR2 FQGNSA. The CDR3 sequence: CASSLYGGRTDTQYF. In DNA form, the CDR3 reads TGTGCCAGCAGCTTATACGGCGGGAGGACAGATACGCAGTATTTT.